This T cell receptor (beta chain) appears in the sequencing data of a study of blood T cell repertoires in COVID-19. Assay used: immunoSEQ multiplex PCR; TCRdb lists only in-frame clones, some missing. The table shows around 480,000 clones, with around 88% occurring only once. The sequenced sample consisted of peripheral blood. This receptor was identified in a woman aged 50 to 60 with COVID-19, enrolled during active disease.

CDR3 sequence reads: CASSRQGANNEQFF. The CDR3 DNA follows: TGTGCCAGCAGCCGACAGGGGGCTAACAATGAGCAGTTCTTC. The chain links TRBV7-3 to TRBJ2-1, with 10 bases matching TRBD1. V trimming: 5 bases; J trimming: 5 bases; junction bases outside the gene matches: 3. The CDR3 is 14 residues long. Germline V gives CDR1 SGHTA, CDR2 FQGTGA.